This T cell receptor (beta chain) was sequenced in a study of T cell responses to AZD1222 COVID-19 vaccine. This table comes from immunoSEQ multiplex PCR, and its TCRdb copy is limited to in-frame clones, with some not included. The table includes fewer than 70,000 clones, roughly 87% detected once. This clone is a singleton in its sample. The sequenced sample was peripheral blood, obtained 28 days after the second AZD1222 dose. The source is an adult who received the AZD1222 COVID-19 vaccine.

CDR3: CASSHPRRSYEQYF. CDR3 in DNA: TGCGCCAGCAGCCACCCCCGTCGTTCCTACGAGCAGTACTTC. The chain links TRBV4-1 to TRBJ2-7; D gene unclear. Trimming pared 3 bases from V and 1 base from J, leaving 10 bases between. The CDR3 is 14 amino acids. The V gene's germline CDR1 is MGHRA and CDR2 YSYEKL.